The 32 T cell receptor beta chains below all came from one sample that was sequenced in a study of cytomegalovirus exposure and HLA in healthy donors. The PCR made use of 60 Vbeta and 13 Jbeta primers. TCRdb keeps only in-frame clones here, not all; method: immunoSEQ multiplex PCR. Among about 170,000 clones listed, 65% to 80% were seen once. Sequencing was performed on PBMCs. The receptors stem from a female donor in good health and CMV-seronegative.

The chain couples TRBV2 to TRBJ1-6, with D perhaps matching TRBD1 (6 bases). The CDR3 contains 15 residues. Germline-derived CDR1 and CDR2 are SNHLY and FYNNEI. The ends were cut back, 6 bases at V and 9 bases at J, with 18 bases in the middle. The DNA of the CDR3 is TGTGCCAGCAGAGAGTACCGGGACAAAAGTTCACCCCTCCACTTT. It is translated as CASREYRDKSSPLHF.

This CDR3 reads CASSMAGGIETQYF. CDR3 nucleotide sequence: TGTGCCAGTAGTATGGCAGGGGGAATAGAGACCCAGTACTTC. The gene calls are TRBV19 and TRBJ2-5; 7 positions agree with TRBD1. After removal of 3 bases from V and 4 bases from J, the junction contained 5 bases not matched to a gene. The CDR3 covers 14 residues. The germline V gene has CDR1 LNHDA and CDR2 SQIVND (reference sequence).

The chain is built from TRBV14 and TRBJ2-5; 7 bases are a match to TRBD1. V lost 1 base to trimming and J lost 13 bases; unmatched junction nucleotides: 6. CDR1 and CDR2 (germline): SGHDN, FVKESK. This CDR3 spans 12 amino acids. Written as DNA, the CDR3 is TGTGCCAGCAGCCAAGGAGGGGGCAGACCGTACTTC. Translating gives CASSQGGGRPYF.

This clone was counted between two and nine times. This chain joins TRBV11-2 and TRBJ2-2; 9 bases match TRBD2. V gave up 5 bases and J gave up 8 bases; unmatched junction bases: 21. This CDR3 is 19 amino acids long. Germline-derived CDR1 and CDR2 are SGHAT and FQNNGV. The CDR3 sequence is CASSPEPGSGSRVMGELFF. The CDR3 DNA is TGTGCCAGCAGCCCAGAACCCGGTAGCGGGAGTAGGGTTATGGGGGAGCTGTTTTTT. The variable domain in full, with the rest retrieved from reference TRBV11-2 and TRBJ2-2, is EAGVAQSPRYKIIEKRQSVAFWCNPISGHATLYWYQQILGQGPKLLIQFQNNGVVDDSQLPKDRFSAERLKGVDSTLKIQPAKLEDSAVYLCASSPEPGSGSRVMGELFFGEGSRLTVL.

The chain uses TRBV5-1 and TRBJ1-4; 9 positions match TRBD1. CDR3 length equals 14 residues. The V segment lost 4 bases and the J segment 7 bases; nucleotides outside the gene matches: 5. CDR1 is SGHRS and CDR2 is YFSETQ in the germline V gene. The CDR3 nucleotides read TGCGCCAGCAGCCTCGGGGACAGGGTTGAAAAACTGTTTTTT. It is translated as CASSLGDRVEKLFF.

The CDR3 DNA is TGTGCCAGCAGCTTGTATCCAGTTTTTAATCAGCCCCAGCATTTT. As protein: CASSLYPVFNQPQHF. The genes are TRBV5-8 and TRBJ1-5, with unresolved D. Germline assignment: CDR1 SGHTS and CDR2 YDEGEE. The CDR3 length is 15 residues. V was trimmed by 1 base and J by 4 bases, leaving 12 bases between them.

The rearrangement links TRBV30 to TRBJ2-7; the D gene is possibly TRBD1 (6 bases). The CDR3 is made up of 15 amino acids. Trimming shortened V by 1 base and J by 3 bases, and 16 bases separated the two germline ends. CDR1 is GTSNPN, CDR2 SVGIG, per germline (reference sequence). The CDR3 spells CAWSGHLDRDYEQYF. DNA of the CDR3: TGTGCCTGGAGTGGGCATCTGGACAGAGACTACGAGCAGTACTTC.

By its share, this clone is medium-sized. This sequence joins TRBV6-5 and TRBJ2-7, with D possibly being TRBD1 (5 bases). The CDR3 contains 15 residues. Deletions cut 6 bases from V and 2 bases from J, with 17 bases between. The germline V gene encodes CDR1 MNHEY and CDR2 SVGAGI. CDR3 nucleotide sequence: TGTGCCAGCAGCCGCCCAGGGTATGATGCCTACGAGCAGTACTTC. Its protein is CASSRPGYDAYEQYF.

This clone was found a few times. The chain joins TRBV9 to TRBJ2-7, with a possible D match to TRBD2 (6 bases). CDR3 size: 15 residues. Trimming removed 4 bases at V and 3 bases at J, with 17 bases between. CDR1 and CDR2 from the germline V gene are SGDLS and YYNGEE. CDR3 nucleotides: TGTGCCAGCAGCCCGCACGGCGGGGACCTCTACGAGCAGTACTTC. Translating it yields CASSPHGGDLYEQYF.

V and J are TRBV19 and TRBJ1-4; possibly TRBD1 for D (5 bases). Between the trimmed V and J ends, which lost 7 bases and 8 bases, there was a span of 20 bases. The CDR3 covers 15 residues. Germline CDR1 reads LNHDA; CDR2 reads SQIVND (reference sequence). The CDR3 nucleotides are TGTGCCAGTACTCAAAATAGGGGAAGGGGAGAAAAACTGTTTTTT. This sequence encodes CASTQNRGRGEKLFF.

Concerning this clone itself: Different DNA sequences within this sample yield the same CDR3. The V call is TRBV18, the J call TRBJ2-3; TRBD2 matches 8 bases. Germline trimming cut 3 bases from V and 0 bases from J; bases unmatched to any gene: 2. Germline assignment: CDR1 KGHSH and CDR2 LQKENI. The CDR3 runs 15 residues. In nucleotides, the CDR3 is TGTGCCAGCTCACCGCTAGCGGGTAGCACAGATACGCAGTATTTT. This gives the protein CASSPLAGSTDTQYF.

V usage is TRBV4-2 and J usage is TRBJ2-1, with D perhaps matching TRBD1 (5 bases). V was clipped by 1 base and J by 6 bases, with 7 bases between them. CDR1 is LGHNA, CDR2 YNFKEQ, per germline. The CDR3 contains 13 residues. The DNA of the CDR3 is TGTGCCAGCAGCCAAGGCAGGGCCAATGAGCAGTTCTTC. Encoded protein: CASSQGRANEQFF.

V and J are TRBV11-2 and TRBJ2-1, with 10 bases identical to TRBD2. This CDR3 has 15 residues. J was trimmed by 10 bases and V by 2 bases; bases with no gene match: 8. Germline CDR1 is SGHAT and CDR2 is FQNNGV. The CDR3 spells CASSLYGTSEIEQFF. The CDR3, as DNA: TGTGCCAGCAGCTTATATGGGACTAGCGAGATAGAGCAGTTCTTC.

The rearrangement joins TRBV7-9 to TRBJ2-5; no reliable D call. Germline V CDR1 and CDR2: SEHNR, FQNEAQ (reference sequence). Trimming cost V 1 base and J 5 bases, with 5 bases left between them. This CDR3 has 12 amino acids. Here the CDR3 reads CASSLVGETQYF. The CDR3 coding sequence is TGTGCCAGCAGCTTAGTCGGGGAGACCCAGTACTTC.

This chain uses TRBV9 with TRBJ1-4; D is ambiguous. Germline V gene lookup returns CDR1 SGDLS and CDR2 YYNGEE. CDR3 size: 15 residues. V was trimmed by 0 bases and J by 8 bases, leaving 14 bases between them. The CDR3 protein is CASSVDGGGGEKLFF. The CDR3 DNA follows: TGTGCCAGCAGCGTAGATGGCGGTGGAGGGGAAAAACTGTTTTTT. The full variable domain, its missing parts supplied by reference TRBV9 and TRBJ1-4, is DSGVTQTPKHLITATGQRVTLRCSPRSGDLSVYWYQQSLDQGLQFLIQYYNGEERAKGNILERFSAQQFPDLHSELNLSSLELGDSALYFCASSVDGGGGEKLFFGSGTQLSVL.

CDR3 nucleotides: TGTGCCAGCCCTGGGGCAAGCCTAGGGTCACCCCTCCACTTT. It specifies CASPGASLGSPLHF. This chain uses TRBV6-1 with TRBJ1-6; a weak D match, TRBD1 (5 bases). This CDR3 has 14 amino acids. Per germline, CDR1 MNHNS and CDR2 SASEGT. The V end was cut by 8 bases, the J end by 10 bases, with 18 bases between.

This clone was seen a single time. This chain joins TRBV5-4 and TRBJ1-1; D gene unclear. The CDR3 consists of 13 residues. Germline V lookup: CDR1 SGHNT, CDR2 YYREEE (reference sequence). The ends were cut back, 5 bases at V and 2 bases at J, with 10 bases in the middle. The CDR3 region is CASRSMVNTEAFF. In nucleotides, the CDR3 is TGTGCCAGCAGAAGCATGGTTAACACTGAAGCTTTCTTT.

The V gene is TRBV5-6, the J gene TRBJ2-7, with 8 bases aligning to TRBD1. Trimming at V came to 1 base and at J to 3 bases, leaving 6 bases not matched to a gene. CDR3 length equals 15 residues. Germline assignment: CDR1 SGHDT and CDR2 YYEEEE. CDR3 region: CASSLMTGAHYEQYF. In nucleotides, the CDR3 is TGTGCCAGCAGCTTGATGACAGGGGCCCACTACGAGCAGTACTTC.

In its sample, this clone was seen a few times. The V call is TRBV5-1, the J call TRBJ2-7, with 13 positions matching TRBD2. V trimming: 3 bases; J trimming: 7 bases; junction bases outside the gene matches: 1. This CDR3 spans 13 amino acids. From germline, CDR1 is SGHRS and CDR2 YFSETQ. The CDR3 DNA is TGCGCCAGCAGCTGGGGACTAGCGGGAGAGCAGTACTTC. This sequence encodes CASSWGLAGEQYF.

This chain's CDR3 is CASSYQGTQYF. The DNA for the CDR3 is TGTGCCAGCAGTTACCAGGGGACCCAGTACTTC. The chain joins TRBV6-6 to TRBJ2-5; possibly TRBD1 for D (5 bases). The germline V gene has CDR1 MNHNY and CDR2 SVGAGI (reference sequence). CDR3 length: 11 residues. V lost 2 bases to trimming and J lost 7 bases, with 5 bases between them.

The chain links TRBV25-1 to TRBJ2-3; TRBD1 matches 11 bases. The germline gives CDR1 MGHDK, CDR2 SYGVNS. V shed 5 bases, J shed 3 bases, and the junction held 10 bases outside the gene matches. CDR3 length: 17 amino acids. CDR3 in amino acids: CASSYGGGTGGTDTQYF. CDR3 in DNA: TGTGCCAGCAGTTACGGGGGAGGGACAGGGGGAACAGATACGCAGTATTTT.

The rearrangement uses TRBV2 and TRBJ2-5; 12 bases fit TRBD2. Per the germline V gene, CDR1 is SNHLY and CDR2 is FYNNEI. The CDR3 is made up of 16 amino acids. V shed 6 bases, J shed 0 bases, and the junction held 5 bases outside the gene matches. CDR3 bases: TGTGCCAGCAGAGAGAGGACTAGCGGGGACCAAGAGACCCAGTACTTC. It encodes CASRERTSGDQETQYF.

The rearrangement links TRBV18 to TRBJ1-4, with a possible D match to TRBD1 (5 bases). CDR3 length equals 16 residues. The germline V gene has CDR1 KGHSH and CDR2 LQKENI. V was cut by 3 bases and J by 10 bases, with 21 bases left in between. CDR3 sequence: CASSPTASGTGGKLFF. The CDR3 DNA reads as TGTGCCAGCTCACCCACAGCTTCCGGGACGGGAGGAAAACTGTTTTTT.

The chain combines TRBV6-5 with TRBJ1-6; the D is unclear. CDR3 size: 13 residues. CDR1 and CDR2 (germline): MNHEY, SVGAGI. Trimming stripped 0 bases from V and 17 bases from J, with 14 bases between. The CDR3 DNA follows: TGTGCCAGCAGTTACTCGAACATCGGGAGTATCCACTTT. Amino acid sequence: CASSYSNIGSIHF.

The rearrangement links TRBV6-1 to TRBJ2-2; 8 bases line up with TRBD1. The CDR3 covers 15 residues. Trimming cost V 7 bases and J 3 bases; bases outside gene matches: 7. Germline CDR1 reads MNHNS; CDR2 reads SASEGT. The CDR3 bases are TGTGCCAGCATTTTTGGCAGGGGGCACACCGGGGAGCTGTTTTTT. Its translation is CASIFGRGHTGELFF.

This clone was found once. The chain combines TRBV9 with TRBJ2-3, with TRBD2 matching 7 bases. Germline V gives CDR1 SGDLS, CDR2 YYNGEE. The junction had 15 bases not matched to a gene; V was cut back by 4 bases and J by 4 bases. The CDR3 length is 17 residues. This CDR3 is CASSQGGAGEGPDTQYF. The DNA of the CDR3 is TGTGCCAGCAGCCAAGGAGGGGCGGGGGAGGGCCCAGATACGCAGTATTTT.

The chain is built from TRBV30 and TRBJ2-5; 8 bases agree with TRBD2. The V gene's germline CDR1 is GTSNPN and CDR2 SVGIG (reference sequence). The CDR3 is made up of 13 amino acids. The ends lost 1 base at V and 11 bases at J; junction bases unmatched: 9. CDR3 region: CAWSAGRAGEQYF. The CDR3 DNA sequence: TGTGCCTGGAGTGCCGGGAGGGCCGGGGAGCAGTACTTC.

This chain connects TRBV6-5 to TRBJ1-5, with D perhaps TRBD1 (6 bases). Deletions cut 5 bases from V and 3 bases from J, with 11 bases between. The germline CDR1 and CDR2 sequences are MNHEY and SVGAGI. CDR3 length: 14 residues. CDR3 DNA: TGTGCCAGCAGTCGAACAGGGATCAATCAGCCCCAGCATTTT. Translating gives CASSRTGINQPQHF.

The CDR3 DNA follows: TGTGCCAGCAGGACTCGGGGGGCCGGGGCCAACGTCCTGACTTTC. This sequence encodes CASRTRGAGANVLTF. This chain uses TRBV6-5 with TRBJ2-6; D may be TRBD2 (7 bases). The CDR3 spans 15 residues. The germline V gene encodes CDR1 MNHEY and CDR2 SVGAGI. V was shortened by 6 bases and J by 4 bases, with 13 bases between the two germline ends.

The chain links TRBV10-3 to TRBJ2-1; 8 bases are a match to TRBD2. The CDR3 has 15 amino acids. J lost 0 bases, V lost 7 bases, and 5 bases had no gene match. Looked up from germline, CDR1 is ENHRY and CDR2 is SYGVKD. CDR3 DNA sequence: TGTGCCATCACTAGTCTAGCGGGCTCCTACAATGAGCAGTTCTTC. Translation: CAITSLAGSYNEQFF.

The V gene is TRBV9, the J gene TRBJ2-7; 7 nucleotides agree with TRBD2. CDR1 is SGDLS, CDR2 YYNGEE, per germline. The CDR3 loop spans 15 amino acids. V was pared by 0 bases and J by 1 base, with 4 bases of the junction left unmatched. DNA for the CDR3: TGTGCCAGCAGCGTAGACGGCGGGAGATCCTACGAGCAGTACTTC. It is translated as CASSVDGGRSYEQYF.

The V gene is TRBV19, the J gene TRBJ1-1, with TRBD1 matching over 8 bases. V gave up 6 bases and J gave up 1 base; unmatched junction bases: 4. Germline V lookup: CDR1 LNHDA, CDR2 SQIVND (reference sequence). The CDR3 loop spans 14 amino acids. This CDR3 reads CASSQTGENTEAFF. In DNA, the CDR3 is TGTGCCAGTAGCCAGACAGGGGAGAACACTGAAGCTTTCTTT.